The T cell receptor beta chain under discussion was sequenced for a study of cytomegalovirus exposure and HLA in healthy donors. The overall study: Approximately 83 million unique TCRs from HLA-typed donors were held in an early data release.

The study ran its PCR with 60 Vbeta and 13 Jbeta primers. Sequencing was performed with immunoSEQ multiplex PCR; in TCRdb, only in-frame clones are kept and a portion is missing. The table counts some 67,000 clones; approximately 1.6% lies in the top ten. V was trimmed by 0 bases and J by 3 bases, leaving 6 bases between them. CDR1 is SGHRS and CDR2 is YFSETQ in the germline V gene. This CDR3 is built from 14 residues. Whole-study results and caveats: In vitro data verified a few CMV-associated chains as specific for CMV antigens.

With respect to this clone: The antigen is undetermined.

Sequenced: PBMCs. V usage is TRBV5-1 and J usage is TRBJ2-2; D possibly corresponds to TRBD2 (6 bases). The TCR was taken from a woman younger than 45 in good health and CMV-seronegative. The chain's CDR3 is CASSLAGDTGELFF. Written as DNA, the CDR3 is TGCGCCAGCAGCTTGGCGGGAGACACCGGGGAGCTGTTTTTT.